This T cell receptor beta chain was captured in a study of T cells in Graves' hyperthyroidism and ophthalmopathy. Authors of the study amplified TCR beta CDR3 regions from RNA transcripts. First-round RT-PCR with HTBI primers amplified the TCR CDR3 region. TCRdb used MiXCR to reprocess the multiplex PCR reads, holding one entry per CDR3 protein. The sample contains about 680,000 distinct CDR3 sequences, around a third of which appear only once. Findings and limits, study-wide: Most expanded thyroid clonotypes above 0.001 also appeared in blood.

This clonotype was observed a handful of times. Its matching antigen is unknown. The V gene's germline CDR1 is SGHTS and CDR2 YDEGEE. The V end lost 3 bases, the J end lost 4 bases, and 11 bases lay between the germline ends. This CDR3 region has 14 residues. The specimen sequenced was blood. The V gene is TRBV5-8, the J gene TRBJ1-5; a weak D match, TRBD1 (5 bases). This receptor was obtained from a woman aged 40 to 49 with Graves' hyperthyroidism. CDR3 in amino acids: CASSSRGLNQPQHF. CDR3 DNA: TGTGCCAGCAGCTCCCGGGGGTTAAATCAGCCCCAGCATTTT.